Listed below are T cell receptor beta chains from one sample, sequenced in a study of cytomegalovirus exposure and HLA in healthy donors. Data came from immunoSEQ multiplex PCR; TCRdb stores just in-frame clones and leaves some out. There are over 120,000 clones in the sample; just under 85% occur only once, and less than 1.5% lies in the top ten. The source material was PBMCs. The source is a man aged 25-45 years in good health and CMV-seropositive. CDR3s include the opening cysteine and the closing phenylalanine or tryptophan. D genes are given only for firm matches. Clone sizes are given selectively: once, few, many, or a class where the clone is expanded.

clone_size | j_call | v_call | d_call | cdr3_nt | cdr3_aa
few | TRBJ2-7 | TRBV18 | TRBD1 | TGTGCCAGCTCACGTAACACGGGGGACAGGGCCGAGCAGTACTTC | CASSRNTGDRAEQYF
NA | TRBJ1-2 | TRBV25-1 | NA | TGTGCCAGCAGTGAGGGCAGATCCTATGGCTACACCTTC | CASSEGRSYGYTF
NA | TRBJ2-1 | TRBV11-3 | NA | TGTGCCAGCAGCTTAGTAGGACAGAACGAGCAGTTCTTC | CASSLVGQNEQFF
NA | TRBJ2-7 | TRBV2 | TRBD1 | TGTGCCAGCAGAGACAGGGAGAGCTCCTACGAGCAGTACTTC | CASRDRESSYEQYF
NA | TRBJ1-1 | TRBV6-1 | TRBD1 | TGTGCCAGCAGTGACGCAGGACAGGGGGCTATCCAAGCTTTCTTT | CASSDAGQGAIQAFF
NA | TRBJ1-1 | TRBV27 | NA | TGTGCCAGCGCTATGTACTCTAACACTGAAGCTTTCTTT | CASAMYSNTEAFF
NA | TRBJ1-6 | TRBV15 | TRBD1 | TGTGCCACCAGCAGAGATCCTTGGACAGGGGTGGATTCACCCCTCCACTTT | CATSRDPWTGVDSPLHF
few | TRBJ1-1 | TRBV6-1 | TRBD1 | TGTGCCAGCAGTGAAGCGCTCAGGGGGACTGAAGCTTTCTTT | CASSEALRGTEAFF
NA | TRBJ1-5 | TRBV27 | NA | TGTGCCAGCAGTTTAACTACAGGGTTAGGCAATCAGCCCCAGCATTTT | CASSLTTGLGNQPQHF
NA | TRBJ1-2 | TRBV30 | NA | TGTGCCTGGAGTGGCCTAGACACCTTC | CAWSGLDTF
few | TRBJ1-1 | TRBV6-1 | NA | TGTGCCAGCAGTACAGGGTTCAACACTGAAGCTTTCTTT | CASSTGFNTEAFF